The entry below gives a single T cell receptor (beta chain) sequence along with its context. These data belong to a study of OX40 agonist ivuxolimab in advanced cancers. As for the study in general: It was ivuxolimab, an agonistic anti-OX40 (CD134) antibody, that patients were treated with. Two cutaneous melanoma patients and one hepatocellular carcinoma patient, three in all, had partial responses.

Method: immunoSEQ multiplex PCR; TCRdb's copy keeps in-frame clones and lacks some. The table lists more than 50,000 clones, around 90% of them singletons. Germline V gene data show CDR1 as SGHDT and CDR2 as YYEEEE. The J segment lost 1 base and the V segment lost 4 bases, leaving 5 bases of the junction unmatched. The CDR3 contains 14 residues. The sequence came from an adult with an advanced solid tumor such as melanoma, head and neck, liver or kidney cancer. The source material was CD4+ or CD8+ T cells sorted from blood, sampled in a trial of the OX40 agonist ivuxolimab. This chain links TRBV5-6 with TRBJ2-7, with 7 bases identical to TRBD1. CDR3 nucleotide sequence: TGTGCCAGCAGCATCCGGGACAGATCCTACGAGCAGTACTTC. Amino acid sequence: CASSIRDRSYEQYF.